Given below is one T cell receptor beta chain in context. The data stem from a study of blood T cell repertoires in COVID-19. Assay used: immunoSEQ multiplex PCR; TCRdb lists only in-frame clones, some missing. This table has over 150,000 clones, roughly 87% appearing once. CDR1 is LGHNA and CDR2 is YNFKEQ in the germline V gene. V lost 6 bases, J lost 8 bases, and 20 bases lay in between. There are 16 residues in the CDR3. The cohort comprised adults aged roughly 18 to 90 years residing in under 25 US areas. Participants were placed into cohorts based on the clinical history they reported. The origin of this receptor is a woman aged 25 to 39 who had recovered from COVID-19. This sequence joins TRBV4-2 and TRBJ1-6, with D tentatively TRBD1 (6 bases). The sample taken for sequencing was PBMCs or T cells enriched from blood (not recorded which). CDR3 sequence (DNA): TGTGCCAGCAGACCCCAGGGGCTTGAGGTGGATTCACCCCTCCACTTT. It yields the protein CASRPQGLEVDSPLHF.